This T cell receptor beta chain was captured by sequencing in a study of blood T cell repertoires in COVID-19. Study at large: The analysed material was cDNA or gDNA that came from T cells, B-cell-depleted T cells, or PBMCs.

Original data processing: Reference gene primer amplification in the assay estimated nucleated cell counts. TCRdb keeps only in-frame clones here, not all; method: immunoSEQ multiplex PCR. The DNA gave D and trimming, while V, J and clone size come from that table. The sample includes roughly 200,000 clones, approximately 87% seen only once; the top ten take 18%. This CDR3 region has 15 residues. V trimming: 1 base; J trimming: 4 bases; junction bases outside the gene matches: 7. Germline CDR1 is SGHTA and CDR2 is FQGNSA. This chain uses TRBV7-2 with TRBJ2-7, with 7 bases identical to TRBD2. Sample: peripheral blood. This clonotype was sampled from a person between 65 and 79 years old with COVID-19, enrolled during active disease. The CDR3 DNA sequence: TGTGCCAGCAGCTTAGTGGGCGGGAGTCCTTACGAGCAGTACTTC. Protein product: CASSLVGGSPYEQYF.